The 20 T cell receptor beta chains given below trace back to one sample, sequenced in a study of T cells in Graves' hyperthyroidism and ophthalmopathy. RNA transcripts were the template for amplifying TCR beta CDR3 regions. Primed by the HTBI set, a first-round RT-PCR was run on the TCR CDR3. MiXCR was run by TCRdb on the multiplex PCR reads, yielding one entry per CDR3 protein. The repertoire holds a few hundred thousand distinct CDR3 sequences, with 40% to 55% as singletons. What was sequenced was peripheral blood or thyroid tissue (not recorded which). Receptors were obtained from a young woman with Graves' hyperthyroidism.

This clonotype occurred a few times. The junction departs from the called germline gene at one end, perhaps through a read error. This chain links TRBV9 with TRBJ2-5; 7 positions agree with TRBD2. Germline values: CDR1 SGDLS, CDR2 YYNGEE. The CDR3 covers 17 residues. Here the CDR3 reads CASSVGWAGEIQEAQYF. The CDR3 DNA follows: TGTGCCAGCAGCGTGGGATGGGCGGGAGAGATCCAAGAGGCCCAGTACTTC.

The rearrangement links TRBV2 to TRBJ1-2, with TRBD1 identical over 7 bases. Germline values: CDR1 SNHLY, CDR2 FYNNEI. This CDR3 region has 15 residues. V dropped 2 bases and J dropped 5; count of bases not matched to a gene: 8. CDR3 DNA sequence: TGTGCCAGCAGTGAATTAACAGGGGCGGAATATGGCTACACCTTC. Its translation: CASSELTGAEYGYTF.

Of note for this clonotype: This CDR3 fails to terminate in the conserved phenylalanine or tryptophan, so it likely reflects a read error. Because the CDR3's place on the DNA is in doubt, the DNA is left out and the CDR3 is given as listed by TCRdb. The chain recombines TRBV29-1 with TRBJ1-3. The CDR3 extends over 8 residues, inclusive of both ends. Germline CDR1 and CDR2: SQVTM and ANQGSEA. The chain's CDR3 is CSVAIVTT.

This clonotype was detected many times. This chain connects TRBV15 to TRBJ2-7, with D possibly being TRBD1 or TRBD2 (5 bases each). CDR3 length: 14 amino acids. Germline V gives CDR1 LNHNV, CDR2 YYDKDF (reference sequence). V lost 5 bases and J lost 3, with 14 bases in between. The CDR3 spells CATSSRDRYYEQYF. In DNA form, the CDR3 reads TGTGCCACCAGCTCCAGGGACCGATACTACGAGCAGTACTTC. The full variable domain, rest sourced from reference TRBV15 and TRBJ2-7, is DAMVIQNPRYQVTQFGKPVTLSCSQTLNHNVMYWYQQKSSQAPKLLFHYYDKDFNNEADTPDNFQSRRPNTSFCFLDIRSPGLGDTAMYLCATSSRDRYYEQYFGPGTRLTVT.

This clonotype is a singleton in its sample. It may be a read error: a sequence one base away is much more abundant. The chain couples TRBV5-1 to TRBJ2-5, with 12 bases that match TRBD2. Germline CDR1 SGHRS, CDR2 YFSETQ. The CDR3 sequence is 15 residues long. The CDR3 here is CASSGLAGIQETQHF. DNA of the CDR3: TGTGCCAGCAGCGGACTAGCGGGAATCCAAGAGACCCAGCACTTC.

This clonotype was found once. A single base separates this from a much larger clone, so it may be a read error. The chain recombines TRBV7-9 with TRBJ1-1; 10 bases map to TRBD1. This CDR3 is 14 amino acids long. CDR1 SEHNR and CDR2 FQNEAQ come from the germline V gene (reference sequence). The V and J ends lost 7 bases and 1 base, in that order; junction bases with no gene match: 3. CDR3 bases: TGTGCCAGCATCGGGACAGGGGCGAACACTGAAGCTTTCTTT. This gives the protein CASIGTGANTEAFF.

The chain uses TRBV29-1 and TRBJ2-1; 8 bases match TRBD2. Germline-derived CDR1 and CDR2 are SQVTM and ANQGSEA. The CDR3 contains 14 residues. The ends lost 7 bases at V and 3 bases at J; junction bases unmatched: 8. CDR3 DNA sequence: TGCAGCGCCCTCAGGGCGGGAGGCTACAATGAGCAGTTCTTC. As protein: CSALRAGGYNEQFF.

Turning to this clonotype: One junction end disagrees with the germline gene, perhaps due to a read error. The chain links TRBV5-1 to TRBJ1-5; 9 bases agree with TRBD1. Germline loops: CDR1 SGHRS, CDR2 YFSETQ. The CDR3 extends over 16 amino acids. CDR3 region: CASSPGQGDGNQPQHF. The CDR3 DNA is TGTGCCAGCAGCCCGGGACAGGGTGACGGCAATCAGCCCCAGCATTTT.

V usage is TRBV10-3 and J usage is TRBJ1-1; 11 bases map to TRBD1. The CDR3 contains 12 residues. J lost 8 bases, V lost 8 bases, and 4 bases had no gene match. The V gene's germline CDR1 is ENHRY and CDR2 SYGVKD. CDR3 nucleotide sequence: TGTGCCATCGGACAGGGGGCCTCGGAAGCTTTCTTT. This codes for CAIGQGASEAFF.

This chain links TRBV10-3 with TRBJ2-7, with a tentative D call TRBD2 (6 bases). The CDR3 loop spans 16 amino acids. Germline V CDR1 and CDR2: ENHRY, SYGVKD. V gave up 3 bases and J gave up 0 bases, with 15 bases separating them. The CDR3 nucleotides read TGTGCCATCAGTGATCGGAGCGGGCGCTACTCCTACGAGCAGTACTTC. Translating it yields CAISDRSGRYSYEQYF.

Written as DNA, the CDR3 is TGTGCCAGCACCCGTACGCCTCAGGGGGCTACTGGGGCCAACGTCCTGACTTTC. Translated: CASTRTPQGATGANVLTF. The chain couples TRBV5-6 to TRBJ2-6; TRBD1 aligns across 8 bases. V trimming: 6 bases; J trimming: 2 bases; junction bases outside the gene matches: 13. CDR3 size: 18 residues. Germline V gives CDR1 SGHDT, CDR2 YYEEEE. Drawing the rest from reference TRBV5-6 and TRBJ2-6, the complete variable domain is DAGVTQSPTHLIKTRGQQVTLRCSPKSGHDTVSWYQQALGQGPQFIFQYYEEEERQRGNFPDRFSGHQFPNYSSELNVNALLLGDSALYLCASTRTPQGATGANVLTFGAGSRLTVL.

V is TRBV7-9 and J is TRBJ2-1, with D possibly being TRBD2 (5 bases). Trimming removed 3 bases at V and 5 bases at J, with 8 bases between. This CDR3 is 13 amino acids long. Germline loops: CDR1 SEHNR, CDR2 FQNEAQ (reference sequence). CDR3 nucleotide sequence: TGTGCCAGCAGCTTCGGGGTCAACAATGAGCAGTTCTTC. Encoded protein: CASSFGVNNEQFF.

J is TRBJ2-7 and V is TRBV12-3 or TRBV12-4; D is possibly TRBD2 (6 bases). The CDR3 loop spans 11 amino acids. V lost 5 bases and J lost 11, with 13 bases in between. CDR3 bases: TGTGCCAGCAGTCGCCCGGGAGTTAAGTACTTC. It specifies CASSRPGVKYF.

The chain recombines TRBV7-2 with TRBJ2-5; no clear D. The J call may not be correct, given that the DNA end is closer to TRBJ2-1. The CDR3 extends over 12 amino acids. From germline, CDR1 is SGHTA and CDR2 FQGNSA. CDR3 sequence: CASSLGPREQFF. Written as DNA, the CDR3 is TGTGCCAGCAGCTTAGGACCCCGGGAGCAGTTCTTC.

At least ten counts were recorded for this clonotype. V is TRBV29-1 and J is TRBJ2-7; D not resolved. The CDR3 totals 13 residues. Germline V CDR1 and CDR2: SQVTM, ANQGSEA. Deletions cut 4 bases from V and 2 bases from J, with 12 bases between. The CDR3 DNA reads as TGCAGCGTTGCAAAAAGGCTAGCCTACGAGCAGTACTTC. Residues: CSVAKRLAYEQYF.

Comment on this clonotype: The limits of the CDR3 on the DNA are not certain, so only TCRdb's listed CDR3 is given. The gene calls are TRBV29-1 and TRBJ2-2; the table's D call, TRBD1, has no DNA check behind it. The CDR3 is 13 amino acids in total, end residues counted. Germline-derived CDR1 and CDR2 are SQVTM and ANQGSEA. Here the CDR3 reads CSVGTGGSGSCFF.

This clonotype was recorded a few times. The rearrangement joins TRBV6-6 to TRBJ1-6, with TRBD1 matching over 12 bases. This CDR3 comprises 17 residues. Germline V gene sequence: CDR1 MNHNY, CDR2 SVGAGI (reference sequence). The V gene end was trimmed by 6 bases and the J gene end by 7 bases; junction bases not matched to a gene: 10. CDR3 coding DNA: TGTGCCAGCAGAGGGGACAGGGGGCACCCGGCGAATTCACCCCTCCACTTT. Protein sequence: CASRGDRGHPANSPLHF.

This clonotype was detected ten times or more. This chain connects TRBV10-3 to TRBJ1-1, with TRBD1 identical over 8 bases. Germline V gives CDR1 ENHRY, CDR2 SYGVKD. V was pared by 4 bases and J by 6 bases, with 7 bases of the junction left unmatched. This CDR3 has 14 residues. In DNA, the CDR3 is TGTGCCATCAGTGTTCAGGGGGCAAGCTCTGAAGCTTTCTTT. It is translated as CAISVQGASSEAFF.

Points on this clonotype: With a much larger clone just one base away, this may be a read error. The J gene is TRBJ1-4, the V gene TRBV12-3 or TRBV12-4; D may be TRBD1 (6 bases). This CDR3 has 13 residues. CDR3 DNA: TGTGCCAGCAGACCGGACAGAAATGAAGAACTGTTTTTT. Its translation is CASRPDRNEELFF.

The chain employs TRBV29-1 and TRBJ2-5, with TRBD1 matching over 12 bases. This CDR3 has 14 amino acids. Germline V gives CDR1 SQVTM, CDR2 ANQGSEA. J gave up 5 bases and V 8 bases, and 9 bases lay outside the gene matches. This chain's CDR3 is CSQVGQGAGETQYF. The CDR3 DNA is TGCAGCCAAGTGGGACAGGGGGCAGGCGAGACCCAGTACTTC.